This T cell receptor (beta chain) came from a study of T cells in Graves' hyperthyroidism and ophthalmopathy. Study in general: Before any treatment, at initial diagnosis, peripheral blood was collected. Broader study findings: A model using 13 V-J features told ophthalmopathy apart from stable hyperthyroidism.

Researchers took RNA transcripts and amplified the TCR beta CDR3 regions from them. HTBI primers drove first-round RT-PCR of the TCR CDR3. MiXCR, applied by TCRdb to the multiplex PCR reads, yields one record per CDR3 protein. The sample holds about 180,000 distinct CDR3 sequences; 15% to 20% are singletons and the top ten take about 29%. CDR1 and CDR2 (germline): SGDLS, YYNGEE. CDR3 size: 15 residues. V was cut by 4 bases and J by 2 bases, with 15 bases left in between. Each diagnosis was grounded in clinical symptoms, serum thyroxine and TRAb, thyroid ultrasound, and orbital computed tomography. The authors took PBMCs from 8 to 10 ml fresh peripheral blood. Many counts were recorded for this clonotype. The antigen remains undetermined.

The clonotype was recovered from a woman in her forties or fifties with Graves' hyperthyroidism. The chain employs TRBV9 and TRBJ2-5; the D gene is possibly TRBD2 (5 bases). Source material: blood. The CDR3 nucleotides read TGTGCCAGCAGCTTTACCGGGGAGACACAAGAGACCCAGTACTTC. This translates into CASSFTGETQETQYF.